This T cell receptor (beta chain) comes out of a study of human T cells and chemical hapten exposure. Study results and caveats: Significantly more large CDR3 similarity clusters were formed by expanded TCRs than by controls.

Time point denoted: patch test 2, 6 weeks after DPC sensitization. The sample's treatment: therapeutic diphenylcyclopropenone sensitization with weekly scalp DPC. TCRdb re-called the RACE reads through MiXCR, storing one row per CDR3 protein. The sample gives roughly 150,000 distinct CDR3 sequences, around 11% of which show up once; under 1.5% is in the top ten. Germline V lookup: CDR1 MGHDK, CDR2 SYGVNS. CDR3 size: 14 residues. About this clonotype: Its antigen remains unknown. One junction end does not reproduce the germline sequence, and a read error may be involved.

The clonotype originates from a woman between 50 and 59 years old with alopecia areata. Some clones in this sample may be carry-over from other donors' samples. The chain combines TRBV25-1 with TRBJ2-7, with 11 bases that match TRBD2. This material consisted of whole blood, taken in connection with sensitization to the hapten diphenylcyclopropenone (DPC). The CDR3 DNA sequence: TGTACCAGCAGTGGGACTAGCGGTGCCTACGAGCAGTACTTC. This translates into CTSSGTSGAYEQYF.